This T cell receptor beta chain was retrieved from a study of T cell responses to AZD1222 COVID-19 vaccine. General study results and limits: The sample set comprised mostly white British donors with more females, and clonal diversity was possibly underestimated.

Here immunoSEQ multiplex PCR was the method, and the copy in TCRdb shows in-frame clones only, minus some. This sample carries 200,000 or so clones, 80% to 90% of them seen once, and the ten largest clones take 2.5% to 3%. Notes on this clone: As yet, its antigen is unknown.

Trimming took off 8 bases at V and 5 bases at J, with 13 bases between the two ends. CDR1 MNHEY and CDR2 SMNVEV come from the germline V gene (reference sequence). The CDR3 spans 13 residues. V usage is TRBV27 and J usage is TRBJ1-5; the D gene is possibly TRBD1 (5 bases). This receptor was obtained from an adult in good health. The sequences come from peripheral blood, collected on day 0 of MenACWY control vaccination. CDR3 region: CASSGGAHQPQHF. The CDR3 nucleotides read TGTGCCAGCTCGGGCGGGGCGCATCAGCCCCAGCATTTT.